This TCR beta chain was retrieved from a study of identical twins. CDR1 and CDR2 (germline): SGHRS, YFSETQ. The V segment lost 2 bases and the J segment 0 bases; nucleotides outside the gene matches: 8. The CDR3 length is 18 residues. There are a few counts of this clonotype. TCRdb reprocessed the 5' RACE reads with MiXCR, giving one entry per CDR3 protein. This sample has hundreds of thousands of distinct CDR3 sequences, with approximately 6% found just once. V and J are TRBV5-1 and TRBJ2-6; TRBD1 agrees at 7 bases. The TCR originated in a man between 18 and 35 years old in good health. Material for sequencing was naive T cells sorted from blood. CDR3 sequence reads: CASSLIPTGDSGANVLTF. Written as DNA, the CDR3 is TGCGCCAGCAGCTTAATTCCTACAGGGGACTCTGGGGCCAACGTCCTGACTTTC.